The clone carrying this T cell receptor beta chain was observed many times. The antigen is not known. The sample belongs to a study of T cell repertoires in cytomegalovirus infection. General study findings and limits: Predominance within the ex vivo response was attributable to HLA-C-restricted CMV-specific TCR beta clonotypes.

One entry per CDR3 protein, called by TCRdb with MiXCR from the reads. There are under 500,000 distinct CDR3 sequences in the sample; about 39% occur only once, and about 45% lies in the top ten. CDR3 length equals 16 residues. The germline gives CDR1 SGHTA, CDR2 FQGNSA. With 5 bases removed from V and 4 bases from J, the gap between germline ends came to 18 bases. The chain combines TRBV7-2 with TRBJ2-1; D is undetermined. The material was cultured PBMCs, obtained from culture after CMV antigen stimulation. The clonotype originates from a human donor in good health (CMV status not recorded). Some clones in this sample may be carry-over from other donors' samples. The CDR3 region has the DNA TGTGCCAGCAGCCTAGTACGTCTGCAGGTATACAATGAGCAGTTCTTC. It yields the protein CASSLVRLQVYNEQFF.